Following are 21 T cell receptor beta chains from one sample sequenced in a study of cytomegalovirus exposure and HLA in healthy donors. The PCR ran on 60 Vbeta and 13 Jbeta primers. Data came from immunoSEQ multiplex PCR; TCRdb stores just in-frame clones and leaves some out. This table holds around 170,000 clones, about 80% found once. Sequencing used PBMCs. All receptors derive from a man between 40 and 49 years old in good health and CMV-seronegative.

V gene TRBV28 combines with J gene TRBJ1-2; the D gene is possibly TRBD1 (5 bases). The CDR3 loop spans 14 amino acids. Germline V gives CDR1 MDHEN, CDR2 SYDVKM. Trimming pared 1 base from V and 6 bases from J, leaving 12 bases between. The CDR3 DNA is TGTGCCAGCAGTTTATTAACGGGGGGGAATGGCTACACCTTC. Its translation: CASSLLTGGNGYTF.

The chain is built from TRBV19 and TRBJ2-1, with 12 bases fitting TRBD2. The CDR3 is 17 amino acids. Losses at the gene ends were 3 bases for V and 5 bases for J; bases not matched to a gene: 8. Per the germline V gene, CDR1 is LNHDA and CDR2 is SQIVND (reference sequence). CDR3 nucleotide sequence: TGTGCCAGTAGTATCGTTCTAGCGGGAGGGCTGGACAATGAGCAGTTCTTC. The encoded protein is CASSIVLAGGLDNEQFF.

This chain's CDR3 is CASSPQGKGTLLGYEQYV. In nucleotides, the CDR3 is TGTGCCAGCTCACCACAGGGGAAGGGTACCCTCCTCGGTTACGAGCAGTACGTC. This chain links TRBV18 with TRBJ2-7; a weak D match, TRBD1 (5 bases). The V end was cut by 1 base, the J end by 4 bases, with 23 bases between. Looked up from germline, CDR1 is KGHSH and CDR2 is LQKENI. The CDR3 is made up of 18 amino acids.

The genes are TRBV28 and TRBJ2-7; 7 bases agree with TRBD1. CDR3 length equals 13 residues. The V segment lost 10 bases and the J segment 2 bases; nucleotides outside the gene matches: 8. From germline, CDR1 is MDHEN and CDR2 SYDVKM. CDR3 residues: CAITSGTAYEQYF. In nucleotides, the CDR3 is TGTGCCATAACATCCGGGACAGCCTACGAGCAGTACTTC.

This chain joins TRBV18 and TRBJ2-7; 7 bases map to TRBD1. The CDR3 totals 14 residues. With 3 bases clipped from V and 2 bases from J, the junction kept 4 bases outside the gene matches. The germline V gene has CDR1 KGHSH and CDR2 LQKENI. The CDR3, as DNA: TGTGCCAGCTCACCCTCGGGACAGACCTACGAGCAGTACTTC. Encoded protein: CASSPSGQTYEQYF.

Note on this clone: An end of the junction does not agree with germline; a read error may underlie this. The V gene is TRBV7-9, the J gene TRBJ2-3, with 12 bases lining up with TRBD2. This CDR3 is built from 16 residues. Germline CDR1 reads SEHNR; CDR2 reads FQNEAQ (reference sequence). CDR3 region: CSSSFGTSGSTDTQYF. CDR3 DNA: TGTTCCAGCAGCTTCGGGACTAGCGGGAGCACAGATACGCAGTATTTT.

The genes are TRBV7-9 and TRBJ2-6; TRBD1 agrees at 8 bases. The germline CDR1 and CDR2 sequences are SEHNR and FQNEAQ (reference sequence). Losses at the gene ends were 5 bases for V and 1 base for J; bases not matched to a gene: 10. The CDR3 is 18 residues long. This chain's CDR3 is CASSKPTGDGSGANVLTF. CDR3 coding DNA: TGTGCCAGCAGCAAACCGACAGGGGACGGTTCTGGGGCCAACGTCCTGACTTTC.

The J gene is TRBJ1-4, the V gene TRBV27; TRBD1 is a possible D gene (5 bases). The CDR3 totals 13 residues. Germline V gene data show CDR1 as MNHEY and CDR2 as SMNVEV (reference sequence). V was cut by 5 bases and J by 8 bases, with 12 bases left in between. CDR3 bases: TGTGCCAGCAGTCCTAGGGAGGGGGAAAAACTGTTTTTT. Translating gives CASSPREGEKLFF.

The chain uses TRBV11-2 and TRBJ2-1; 7 bases align to TRBD1. Losses at the gene ends were 7 bases for V and 3 bases for J; bases not matched to a gene: 6. Per germline, CDR1 SGHAT and CDR2 FQNNGV. This CDR3 region has 14 residues. This CDR3 is CASTNWDSYNEQFF. CDR3 nucleotide sequence: TGTGCCAGCACAAACTGGGACAGCTACAATGAGCAGTTCTTC.

V is TRBV14 and J is TRBJ2-7; TRBD2 matches at 9 bases. Germline V gene sequence: CDR1 SGHDN, CDR2 FVKESK. Germline trimming cut 4 bases from V and 2 bases from J; bases unmatched to any gene: 9. This CDR3 has 16 residues. CDR3 region: CASSPGGLAGTYEQYF. CDR3 nucleotides: TGTGCCAGCAGCCCCGGAGGGCTAGCGGGGACCTACGAGCAGTACTTC. Full variable domain (rest looked up from reference TRBV14 and TRBJ2-7): EAGVTQFPSHSVIEKGQTVTLRCDPISGHDNLYWYRRVMGKEIKFLLHFVKESKQDESGMPNNRFLAERTGGTYSTLKVQPAELEDSGVYFCASSPGGLAGTYEQYFGPGTRLTVT.

The CDR3 DNA follows: TGTGCCAGCGTGTCTACCGATTCGGGAGAGCAGTTCTTC. It codes for CASVSTDSGEQFF. The chain recombines TRBV28 with TRBJ2-1; tentatively, D is TRBD2 (5 bases). V lost 8 bases, J lost 10 bases, and 18 bases lay in between. CDR3 length: 13 residues. The germline gives CDR1 MDHEN, CDR2 SYDVKM.

The gene calls are TRBV5-4 and TRBJ2-4, with 9 bases lining up with TRBD2. This CDR3 contains 15 residues. The trim removed 1 base at V and 7 bases at J, leaving 6 bases unmatched. The germline V gene encodes CDR1 SGHNT and CDR2 YYREEE (reference sequence). CDR3 bases: TGTGCCAGCAGCTTGTTTGCGGGAGGGCCGAACATTCAGTACTTC. Protein: CASSLFAGGPNIQYF.

V usage is TRBV4-2 and J usage is TRBJ2-3; 8 bases line up with TRBD2. The CDR3 contains 16 residues. CDR1 is LGHNA and CDR2 is YNFKEQ in the germline V gene. Unmatched junction bases numbered 7, after V lost 4 bases and J lost 1 base. CDR3 protein: CASSPQLAEGTDTQYF. In DNA form, the CDR3 reads TGTGCCAGCAGCCCCCAACTAGCGGAGGGCACAGATACGCAGTATTTT.

V usage is TRBV7-2 and J usage is TRBJ1-3, with TRBD1 as a possible D gene (5 bases). Trimming shortened V by 4 bases and J by 4 bases, and 11 bases separated the two germline ends. CDR3 size: 14 residues. Germline V gene data show CDR1 as SGHTA and CDR2 as FQGNSA. The CDR3 DNA sequence: TGTGCCAGCAGCTCCAGGGTGGGAGGAAACACCATATATTTT. This encodes CASSSRVGGNTIYF.

DNA of the CDR3: TGTGCCAGCAGCAAGGAGACAGGGCTCCTTGACTATGGCTACACCTTC. Protein: CASSKETGLLDYGYTF. The gene calls are TRBV5-6 and TRBJ1-2; 7 nucleotides agree with TRBD1. V lost 4 bases to trimming and J lost 3 bases; unmatched junction nucleotides: 12. Germline V CDR1 and CDR2: SGHDT, YYEEEE. The CDR3 loop spans 16 amino acids. The full variable domain, rest sourced from reference TRBV5-6 and TRBJ1-2, is DAGVTQSPTHLIKTRGQQVTLRCSPKSGHDTVSWYQQALGQGPQFIFQYYEEEERQRGNFPDRFSGHQFPNYSSELNVNALLLGDSALYLCASSKETGLLDYGYTFGSGTRLTVV.

This clone has only a few counts. This chain uses TRBV5-4 with TRBJ2-3; 9 bases line up with TRBD2. This CDR3 has 12 residues. Trimming cost V 0 bases and J 15 bases; bases outside gene matches: 5. CDR1 and CDR2 from the germline V gene are SGHNT and YYREEE (reference sequence). The CDR3 sequence: CASSLDSGRKYF. DNA for the CDR3: TGTGCCAGCAGCTTGGATAGCGGGAGAAAATATTTT. Full variable domain (missing parts from reference TRBV5-4 and TRBJ2-3): ETGVTQSPTHLIKTRGQQVTLRCSSQSGHNTVSWYQQALGQGPQFIFQYYREEENGRGNFPPRFSGLQFPNYSSELNVNALELDDSALYLCASSLDSGRKYFGPGTRLTVL.

The V call is TRBV6-5, the J call TRBJ1-1; D is undetermined. The CDR3 totals 14 residues. The germline CDR1 and CDR2 sequences are MNHEY and SVGAGI. The V end was cut by 2 bases, the J end by 4 bases, with 11 bases between. The CDR3 loop reads CASSYRGAFTEAFF. The CDR3 nucleotides read TGTGCCAGCAGTTACAGAGGAGCCTTCACTGAAGCTTTCTTT.

The chain is built from TRBV7-2 and TRBJ2-4; no definite D call. CDR3 length: 15 residues. Germline CDR1 reads SGHTA; CDR2 reads FQGNSA. Deletions cut 0 bases from V and 0 bases from J, with 6 bases between. In nucleotides, the CDR3 is TGTGCCAGCAGCTTAGCGTTAGCAGCCAAAAACATTCAGTACTTC. Amino acids: CASSLALAAKNIQYF.

The J gene is TRBJ1-1, the V gene TRBV30; D may be TRBD1 (5 bases). V lost 4 bases and J 3 bases, leaving 12 bases between the germline ends. Germline CDR1 is GTSNPN and CDR2 is SVGIG (reference sequence). This CDR3 is built from 13 residues. The CDR3 loop reads CAWIQTDYTEAFF. DNA of the CDR3: TGTGCCTGGATACAGACAGATTACACTGAAGCTTTCTTT.

The rearrangement joins TRBV28 to TRBJ1-3, with TRBD1 identical over 12 bases. The CDR3 length is 18 residues. Unmatched junction bases numbered 8, after V lost 5 bases and J lost 0 bases. Germline CDR1 reads MDHEN; CDR2 reads SYDVKM. The CDR3 region has the DNA TGTGCCAGCAGTACGGGGACAGGGGGCATTTCCTCTGGAAACACCATATATTTT. It is translated as CASSTGTGGISSGNTIYF.

The chain uses TRBV2 and TRBJ2-7; 7 bases agree with TRBD2. V was clipped by 5 bases and J by 3 bases; unmatched bases: 7. Germline CDR1 reads SNHLY; CDR2 reads FYNNEI. This CDR3 has 14 amino acids. CDR3 loop: CASSRAGSRYEQYV. CDR3 DNA: TGTGCCAGCAGTAGAGCGGGGTCCCGCTACGAGCAGTACGTC.